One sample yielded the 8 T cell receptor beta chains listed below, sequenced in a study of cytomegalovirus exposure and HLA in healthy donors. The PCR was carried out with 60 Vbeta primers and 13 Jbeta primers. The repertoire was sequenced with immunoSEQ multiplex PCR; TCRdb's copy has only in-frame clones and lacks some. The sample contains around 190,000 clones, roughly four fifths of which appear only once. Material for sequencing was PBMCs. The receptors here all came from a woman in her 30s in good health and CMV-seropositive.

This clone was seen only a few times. The CDR3 sequence: CASSYEGEYTEAFF. The CDR3 bases are TGTGCCAGCAGTTATGAGGGGGAGTACACTGAAGCTTTCTTT. V is TRBV6-5 and J is TRBJ1-1; D may be TRBD1 (6 bases). The CDR3 loop spans 14 amino acids. The germline gives CDR1 MNHEY, CDR2 SVGAGI. Trimming cost V 3 bases and J 3 bases, with 11 bases left between them.

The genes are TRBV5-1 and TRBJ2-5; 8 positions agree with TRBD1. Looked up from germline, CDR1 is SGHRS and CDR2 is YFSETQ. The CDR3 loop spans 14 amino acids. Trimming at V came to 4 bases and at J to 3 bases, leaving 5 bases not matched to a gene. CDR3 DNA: TGCGCCAGCAGCCCACAGGACAGGGAAGAGACCCAGTACTTC. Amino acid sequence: CASSPQDREETQYF.

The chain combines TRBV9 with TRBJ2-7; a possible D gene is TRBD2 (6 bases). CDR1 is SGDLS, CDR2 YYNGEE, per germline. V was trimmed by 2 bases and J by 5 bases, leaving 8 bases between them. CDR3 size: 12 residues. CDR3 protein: CASSVGGNEQYF. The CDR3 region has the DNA TGTGCCAGCAGCGTCGGGGGTAACGAGCAGTACTTC.

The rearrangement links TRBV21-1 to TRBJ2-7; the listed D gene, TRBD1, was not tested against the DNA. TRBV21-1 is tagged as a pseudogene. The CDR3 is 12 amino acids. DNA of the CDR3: TGTGCCAGCCTCCCCGGCGGTCAGGGGGTTGACTTC. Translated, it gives CASLPGGQGVDF.

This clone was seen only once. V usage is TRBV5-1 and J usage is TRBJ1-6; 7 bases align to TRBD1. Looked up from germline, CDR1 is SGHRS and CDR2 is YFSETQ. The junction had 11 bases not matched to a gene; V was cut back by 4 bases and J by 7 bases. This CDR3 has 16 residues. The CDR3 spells CASSLEPGTENSPLHF. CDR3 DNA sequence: TGCGCCAGCAGCCTGGAGCCTGGGACAGAAAATTCACCCCTCCACTTT.

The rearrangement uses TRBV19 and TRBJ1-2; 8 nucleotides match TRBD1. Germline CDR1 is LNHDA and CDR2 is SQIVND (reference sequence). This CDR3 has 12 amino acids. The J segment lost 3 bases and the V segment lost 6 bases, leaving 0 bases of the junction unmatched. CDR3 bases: TGTGCCAGTAGGGGACAGGACTATGGCTACACCTTC. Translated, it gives CASRGQDYGYTF.

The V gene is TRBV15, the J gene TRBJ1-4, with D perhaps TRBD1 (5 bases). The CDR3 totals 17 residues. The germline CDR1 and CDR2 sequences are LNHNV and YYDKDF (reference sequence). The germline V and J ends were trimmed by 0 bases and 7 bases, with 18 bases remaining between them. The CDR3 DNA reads TGTGCCACCAGCAGAGATGGGGCCTTGATACGGAGTGAAAAACTGTTTTTT. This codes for CATSRDGALIRSEKLFF. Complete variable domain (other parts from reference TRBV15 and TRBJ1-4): DAMVIQNPRYQVTQFGKPVTLSCSQTLNHNVMYWYQQKSSQAPKLLFHYYDKDFNNEADTPDNFQSRRPNTSFCFLDIRSPGLGDTAMYLCATSRDGALIRSEKLFFGSGTQLSVL.

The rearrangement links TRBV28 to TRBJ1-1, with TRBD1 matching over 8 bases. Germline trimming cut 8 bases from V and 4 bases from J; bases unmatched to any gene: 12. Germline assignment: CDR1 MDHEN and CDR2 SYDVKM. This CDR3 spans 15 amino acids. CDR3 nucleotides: TGTGCCAGCTTCGGGACAGGTCCCAAGGCCACTGAAGCTTTCTTT. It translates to CASFGTGPKATEAFF.